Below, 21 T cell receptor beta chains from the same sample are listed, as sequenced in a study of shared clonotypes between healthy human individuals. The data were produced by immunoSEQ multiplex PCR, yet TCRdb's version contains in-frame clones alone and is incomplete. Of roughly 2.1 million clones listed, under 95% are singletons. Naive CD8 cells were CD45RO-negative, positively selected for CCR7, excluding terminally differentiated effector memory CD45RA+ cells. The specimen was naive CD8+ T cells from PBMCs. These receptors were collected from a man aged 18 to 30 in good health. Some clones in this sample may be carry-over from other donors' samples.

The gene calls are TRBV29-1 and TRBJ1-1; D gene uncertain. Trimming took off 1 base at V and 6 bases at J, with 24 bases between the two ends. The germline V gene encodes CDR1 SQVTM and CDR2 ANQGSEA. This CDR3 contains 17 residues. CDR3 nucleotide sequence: TGCAGCGTTGAAGGGGATAATCCATTTACGGGATACGCTGAAGCTTTCTTT. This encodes CSVEGDNPFTGYAEAFF.

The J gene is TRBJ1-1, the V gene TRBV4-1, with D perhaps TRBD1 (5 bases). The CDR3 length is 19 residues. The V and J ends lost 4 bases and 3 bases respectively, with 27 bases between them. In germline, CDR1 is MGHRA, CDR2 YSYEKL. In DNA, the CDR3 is TGCGCCAGCAGCCCCCCTCCGGGACTGGCAAAGCGAGGGTACACTGAAGCTTTCTTT. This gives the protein CASSPPPGLAKRGYTEAFF.

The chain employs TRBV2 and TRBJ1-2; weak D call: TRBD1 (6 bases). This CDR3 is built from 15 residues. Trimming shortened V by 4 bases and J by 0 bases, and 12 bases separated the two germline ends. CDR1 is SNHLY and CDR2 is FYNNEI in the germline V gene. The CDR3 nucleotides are TGTGCCAGCAGTGTCTACAGGGTGACTAACTATGGCTACACCTTC. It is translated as CASSVYRVTNYGYTF.

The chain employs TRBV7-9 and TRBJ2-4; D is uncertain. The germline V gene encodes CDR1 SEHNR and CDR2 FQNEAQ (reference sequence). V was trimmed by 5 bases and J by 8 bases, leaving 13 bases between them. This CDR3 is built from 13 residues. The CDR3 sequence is CASSHPDRDIQYF. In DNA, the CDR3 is TGTGCCAGCAGCCACCCGGATAGGGACATTCAGTACTTC.

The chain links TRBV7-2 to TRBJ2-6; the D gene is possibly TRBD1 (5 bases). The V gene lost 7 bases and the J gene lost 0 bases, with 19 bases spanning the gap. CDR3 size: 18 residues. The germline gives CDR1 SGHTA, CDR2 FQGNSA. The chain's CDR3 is CASNQRGQASSGANVLTF. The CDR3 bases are TGTGCCAGCAACCAAAGGGGCCAGGCCTCCTCTGGGGCCAACGTCCTGACTTTC.

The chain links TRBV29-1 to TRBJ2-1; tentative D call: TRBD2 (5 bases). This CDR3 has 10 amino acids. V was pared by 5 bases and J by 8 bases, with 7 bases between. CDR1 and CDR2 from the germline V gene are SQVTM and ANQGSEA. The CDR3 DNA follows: TGCAGCGTTCGAGGGTATGAGCAGTTCTTC. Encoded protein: CSVRGYEQFF.

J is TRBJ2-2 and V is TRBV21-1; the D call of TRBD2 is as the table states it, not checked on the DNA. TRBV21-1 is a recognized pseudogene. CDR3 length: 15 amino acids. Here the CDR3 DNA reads TGTGCCAGCAGCAAATCCAGCGGGAGAGTCGGGGAGCTGTTTTTT. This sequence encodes CASSKSSGRVGELFF.

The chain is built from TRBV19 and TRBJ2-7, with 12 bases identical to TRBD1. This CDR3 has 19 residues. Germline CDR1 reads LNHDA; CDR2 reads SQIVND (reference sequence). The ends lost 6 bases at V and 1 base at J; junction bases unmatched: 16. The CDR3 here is CASSNTGGQGASISYEQYF. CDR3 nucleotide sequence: TGTGCCAGTAGCAATACGGGGGGACAGGGGGCGTCGATTTCCTACGAGCAGTACTTC.

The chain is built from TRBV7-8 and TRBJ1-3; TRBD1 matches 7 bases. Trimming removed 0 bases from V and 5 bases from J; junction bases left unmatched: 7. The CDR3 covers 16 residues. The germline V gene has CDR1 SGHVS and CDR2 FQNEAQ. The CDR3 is CASSLAPTGIRNTIYF. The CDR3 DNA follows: TGTGCCAGCAGCTTAGCCCCGACAGGGATTAGAAACACCATATATTTT.

The CDR3 here is CASSPRSGQDFDEQYF. The CDR3 DNA follows: TGTGCCAGCAGCCCAAGATCGGGACAGGATTTTGACGAGCAGTACTTC. The V call is TRBV7-9, the J call TRBJ2-7; the match to TRBD1 covers 8 bases. Germline loops: CDR1 SEHNR, CDR2 FQNEAQ (reference sequence). The CDR3 has 16 amino acids. V dropped 5 bases and J dropped 5; count of bases not matched to a gene: 14.

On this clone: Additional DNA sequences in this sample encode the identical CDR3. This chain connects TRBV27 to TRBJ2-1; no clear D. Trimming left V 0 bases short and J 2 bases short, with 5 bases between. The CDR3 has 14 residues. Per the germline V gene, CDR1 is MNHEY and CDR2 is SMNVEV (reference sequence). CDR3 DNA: TGTGCCAGCAGTTTATCTAGCACCTACAATGAGCAGTTCTTC. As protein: CASSLSSTYNEQFF.

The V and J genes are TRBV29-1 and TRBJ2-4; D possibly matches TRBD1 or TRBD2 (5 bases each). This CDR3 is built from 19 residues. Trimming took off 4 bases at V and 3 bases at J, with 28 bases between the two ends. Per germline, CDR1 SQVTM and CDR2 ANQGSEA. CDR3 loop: CSVGKPPSLGVVDKNIQYF. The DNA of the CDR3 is TGCAGCGTTGGTAAACCCCCATCTTTGGGGGTGGTTGACAAAAACATTCAGTACTTC.

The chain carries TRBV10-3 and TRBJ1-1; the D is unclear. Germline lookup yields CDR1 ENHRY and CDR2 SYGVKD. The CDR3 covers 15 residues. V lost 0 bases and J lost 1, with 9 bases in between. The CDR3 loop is CAISESSAGNTEAFF. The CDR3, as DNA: TGTGCCATCAGTGAGTCGAGCGCAGGGAACACTGAAGCTTTCTTT.

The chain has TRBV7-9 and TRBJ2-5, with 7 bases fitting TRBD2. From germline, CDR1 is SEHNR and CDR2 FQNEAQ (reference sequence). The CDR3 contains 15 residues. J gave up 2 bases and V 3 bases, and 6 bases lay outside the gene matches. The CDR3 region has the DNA TGTGCCAGCAGCTTGGCGAGCGGGACTCAAGAGACCCAGTACTTC. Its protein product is CASSLASGTQETQYF.

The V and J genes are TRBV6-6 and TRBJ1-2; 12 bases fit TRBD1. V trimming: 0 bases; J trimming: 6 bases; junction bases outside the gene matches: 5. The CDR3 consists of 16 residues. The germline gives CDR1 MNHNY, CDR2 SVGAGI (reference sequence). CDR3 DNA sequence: TGTGCCAGCAGTTACTCGGGACAGGGGGCTCGAGATGGCTACACCTTC. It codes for CASSYSGQGARDGYTF.

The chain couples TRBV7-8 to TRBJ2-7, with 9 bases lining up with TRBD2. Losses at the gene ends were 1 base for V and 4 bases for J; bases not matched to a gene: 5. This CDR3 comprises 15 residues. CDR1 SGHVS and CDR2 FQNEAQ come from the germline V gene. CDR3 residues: CASSLVGAGGYEQYF. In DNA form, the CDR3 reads TGTGCCAGCAGCTTAGTAGGAGCGGGAGGATACGAGCAGTACTTC.

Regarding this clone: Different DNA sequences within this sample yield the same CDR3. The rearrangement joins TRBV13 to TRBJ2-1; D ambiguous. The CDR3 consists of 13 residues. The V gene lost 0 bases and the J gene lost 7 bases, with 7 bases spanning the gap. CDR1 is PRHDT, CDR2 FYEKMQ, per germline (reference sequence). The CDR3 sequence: CASSLGLSNEQFF. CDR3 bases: TGTGCCAGCAGCTTAGGACTCTCGAATGAGCAGTTCTTC.

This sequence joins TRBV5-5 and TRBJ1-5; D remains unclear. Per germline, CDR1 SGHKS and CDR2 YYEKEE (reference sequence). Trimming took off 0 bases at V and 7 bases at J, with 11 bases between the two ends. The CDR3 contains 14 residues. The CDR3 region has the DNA TGTGCCAGCAGCTTGGGGGTCTGGGGACAGCCCCAGCATTTT. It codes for CASSLGVWGQPQHF. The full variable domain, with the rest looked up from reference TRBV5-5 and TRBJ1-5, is DAGVTQSPTHLIKTRGQQVTLRCSPISGHKSVSWYQQVLGQGPQFIFQYYEKEERGRGNFPDRFSARQFPNYSSELNVNALLLGDSALYLCASSLGVWGQPQHFGDGTRLSIL.

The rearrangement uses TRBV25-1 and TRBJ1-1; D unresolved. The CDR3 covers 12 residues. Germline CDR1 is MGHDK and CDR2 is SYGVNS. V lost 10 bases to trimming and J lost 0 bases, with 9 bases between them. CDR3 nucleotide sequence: TGTGCCACCCAACAGCTGAACACTGAAGCTTTCTTT. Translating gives CATQQLNTEAFF.

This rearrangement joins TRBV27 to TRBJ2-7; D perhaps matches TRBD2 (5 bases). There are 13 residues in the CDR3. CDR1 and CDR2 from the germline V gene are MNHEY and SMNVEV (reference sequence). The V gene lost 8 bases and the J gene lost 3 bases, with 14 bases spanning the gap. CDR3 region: CASARGKNYEQYF. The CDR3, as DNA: TGTGCCAGCGCCCGGGGAAAGAACTACGAGCAGTACTTC.

The CDR3 reads CASTFRILAGSNEQFF. Here the CDR3 DNA reads TGTGCCAGCACTTTTAGGATCCTAGCAGGAAGCAATGAGCAGTTCTTC. J is TRBJ2-1 and V is TRBV27, with a possible D match to TRBD2 (5 bases). Germline assignment: CDR1 MNHEY and CDR2 SMNVEV (reference sequence). This CDR3 is built from 16 residues. The ends were cut back, 7 bases at V and 6 bases at J, with 22 bases in the middle.